This is a list of T cell receptor beta chains from one sample in a study of regulatory T cells in long-lasting Graves disease. TCRdb reprocessed the multiplex PCR reads via MiXCR and lists one record per CDR3 protein. The table includes 400,000 to 500,000 distinct CDR3 sequences, more than 13% detected once. These data also featured in a second study, about T cells in Graves' hyperthyroidism and ophthalmopathy.

Sequencing used peripheral blood mononuclear cells (PBMCs), obtained at new diagnosis, from a patient treated with antithyroid drugs. The receptor set was obtained from a woman in her thirties with Graves disease. CDR3s include the opening cysteine and the closing phenylalanine or tryptophan. D genes are given only for firm matches. For some rows the clone size is stated as once, few or many, or as a class when expanded; others skip it.

>TRBJ2-5|many|TRBV12-3/TRBV12-4|TRBD2
TGTGCCAGCAGCCTTGCAGCGGGACAAGAGACCCAGTACTTC
CASSLAAGQETQYF
>TRBJ1-2|many|TRBV27|NA
TGTGCCAGCAGTTTCTTACGGGGGGAAAGTGATGGCTACACCTTC
CASSFLRGESDGYTF
>TRBJ2-2|many|TRBV12-3/TRBV12-4|TRBD2
TGTGCCAGCAGTAGGACTAGCGGATACACCGGGGAGCTGTTTTTT
CASSRTSGYTGELFF
>TRBJ1-5|NA|TRBV20-1|NA
TGCAGTGCGAACTACCTCGGACAGAGTAGCAATCAGCCCCAGCATTTT
CSANYLGQSSNQPQHF
>TRBJ1-2|many|TRBV15|NA
TGTGCCACCAGCAGGACAGGAATCCCTAACTATGGCTACACCTTC
CATSRTGIPNYGYTF
>TRBJ2-7|many|TRBV28|NA
TGTGCCAGCGCAAGGCTACGACGCGCCTACGAGCAGTACTTC
CASARLRRAYEQYF
>TRBJ1-1|few|TRBV19|NA
TGTGCCAGTAGTGGACGGGAGTCTGAAGCTTTCTTT
CASSGRESEAFF
>TRBJ2-2|many|TRBV5-1|TRBD2
TGTGCCAGCAGCTCAGGACTAGCGGGAGGGACGGGGGAGCTGTTTTTT
CASSSGLAGGTGELFF
>TRBJ1-5|NA|TRBV11-3|NA
TGTGCCAGCACGACGGGGCAGCCCCAGCATTTT
CASTTGQPQHF
>TRBJ2-2|NA|TRBV9|NA
TGTGCCAGCAGCATAGAGCTGGGATCAAGGGCCTACACCGGGGAGCTGTTTTTT
CASSIELGSRAYTGELFF
>TRBJ2-1|many|TRBV24-1|NA
TGTGCCACCAGTGATTTCGGGGACGGGACGAACAATGAGCAGTTCTTC
CATSDFGDGTNNEQFF
>TRBJ1-1|many|TRBV28|NA
TGTGCCAGCAGTTTATCAACAGGGCGATTGAACACTGAAGCTTTCTTT
CASSLSTGRLNTEAFF
>TRBJ2-5|many|TRBV6-5|TRBD2
TGTGCCAGCAGTTACTCGAGCCTAGCGGGAGCCGTTGAGACCCAGTACTTC
CASSYSSLAGAVETQYF
>TRBJ1-3|NA|TRBV20-1|NA
TGCAGTGCCTACGGGGTGGGAAACTCAACTGGAAACACCATATATTTT
CSAYGVGNSTGNTIYF
>TRBJ2-2|few|TRBV11-2|NA
TGTGCCAGCAGCGCTCGGATAGTTTACACCGGGGAGCTGTCTTTT
CASSARIVYTGELSF
>TRBJ2-7|many|TRBV7-2|TRBD2
TGTGCCAGCACTTTCGGGACTAGCGACGCCGAGCAGTACTTC
CASTFGTSDAEQYF
>TRBJ1-3|NA|TRBV7-2|NA
TGTGCCAGCAGCTTAGGGCGGGGGATGAGAAACACCATATATTTT
CASSLGRGMRNTIYF
>TRBJ1-6|NA|TRBV18|NA
TGTGCCAGCTCACCACGTTCCGGCCCAGGGGCGAATAATTCACCCCTCCACTTT
CASSPRSGPGANNSPLHF
>TRBJ1-3|few|TRBV7-8|NA
TGTGCCAGCAGCAGACAGGTGACCCGCGGAAACACCATATATTTT
CASSRQVTRGNTIYF
>TRBJ2-7|NA|TRBV19|TRBD1
TGTGCCAGTAGTCCCGGGACAGGAGCATTCTACGAGCAGTACTTC
CASSPGTGAFYEQYF
>TRBJ2-1|many|TRBV20-1|TRBD2
TGCAGTGCTGGGGATAGCGGGAGGGCCCGAACTTACAATGAGCAGTTCTTC
CSAGDSGRARTYNEQFF
>TRBJ2-5|few|TRBV5-1|TRBD2
TGCGCCAGCAGTAGGCTAGCGGGAGTTTCCACGTACCAAGAGACCCAGTACTTC
CASSRLAGVSTYQETQYF
>TRBJ2-7|many|TRBV7-9|TRBD2
TGTGCCAGCAGTGGTCCTAGCGGGAGCTACGAGCAGTACTTC
CASSGPSGSYEQYF
>TRBJ2-1|NA|TRBV20-1|NA
TGCAGTGCTAGAGTCGGCTCGAGCAATGAGCAGTTCTTC
CSARVGSSNEQFF
>TRBJ2-1|many|TRBV12-5|NA
TGTGCTAGTGGTCCCGCCTGGGAGTATGAGCAGTTCTTC
CASGPAWEYEQFF
>TRBJ2-1|many|TRBV14|TRBD2
TGTGCCAGCAGCCAAGGACTAGCGGGAAAGAGGGAGCAGTTCTTC
CASSQGLAGKREQFF
>TRBJ1-1|many|TRBV5-1|NA
TGCGCCAGCAGCATGAAGACAGACACTGAAGCTTTCTTT
CASSMKTDTEAFF
>TRBJ1-1|many|TRBV14|TRBD1
TGTGCCAGCAGCCCGACAGGGAGGGACACTGAAGCTTTCTTT
CASSPTGRDTEAFF
>TRBJ2-1|NA|TRBV19|TRBD2
TGTGCCAGTACCCCAGGACTAGCGGGGCGGGAGGAGCAGTTCTTC
CASTPGLAGREEQFF
>TRBJ2-7|NA|TRBV18|TRBD2
TGTGCCAGCTCACCAAAGGCGGGAGCTCTCTACGAGCAGTACTTC
CASSPKAGALYEQYF
>TRBJ2-1|NA|TRBV19|TRBD2
TGTGCCAGTAGTTCCCAAAGGCGCGGGAGATTTTGGGAGCAGTTCTTC
CASSSQRRGRFWEQFF
>TRBJ2-2|NA|TRBV7-2|NA
TGTGCCAGCAGCTCCGCATTGGCCCGGGGCACCGGGGAGCTGTTTTTT
CASSSALARGTGELFF
>TRBJ2-2|many|TRBV6-1|NA
TGTGCCAGCAGTGGTAGACAGATCTACACCGGGGAGCTGTTTTTT
CASSGRQIYTGELFF
>TRBJ2-4|few|TRBV29-1|NA
TGCAGCGTTGGACTACAAAACATTCAGTACTTC
CSVGLQNIQYF
>TRBJ2-7|many|TRBV2|NA
TGTGCCAGCAGGGACACCTACGAGCAGTACTTC
CASRDTYEQYF
>TRBJ2-5|many|TRBV20-1|NA
TGCAGTGCCAAGGGGCGCGGTCGGGAAGAGACCCAGTACTTC
CSAKGRGREETQYF
>TRBJ2-7|many|TRBV24-1|TRBD2
TGTGCCACCAGTCCCACTAGCGGGAGTACCTACGAGCAGTACTTC
CATSPTSGSTYEQYF
>TRBJ2-5|NA|TRBV5-1|TRBD1
TGCGCCAGCAGCTGGGACAGACAAGGGACCCAGTACTTC
CASSWDRQGTQYF
>TRBJ1-4|few|TRBV2|NA
TGTGCCACCAGGGACTCGAGGAATGAAAAACTGTTTTTT
CATRDSRNEKLFF
>TRBJ1-1|few|TRBV28|NA
TGTGCCAGCAAGGGGGGAACCCTAATGAACACTGAAGCTTTCTTT
CASKGGTLMNTEAFF
>TRBJ2-3|many|TRBV9|TRBD2
TGTGCCAGCAGGAGCGGGAGGGCCTCAGATACGCAGTATTTT
CASRSGRASDTQYF
>TRBJ1-5|many|TRBV30|NA
TGTGCCTGGAGCGCGGGGGAAGGGGTTGAAGCCCAGCATTTT
CAWSAGEGVEAQHF
>TRBJ1-2|few|TRBV7-8|NA
TGTGCCAGCAGCCCGCCCGGAGCCTTCTATGGCTACACCTTC
CASSPPGAFYGYTF
>TRBJ2-7|many|TRBV7-9|TRBD1
TGTGCCAGCAGCTCTTCAGGCTTGGGACAGGCCTCCTACGAGCAGTACTTC
CASSSSGLGQASYEQYF
>TRBJ2-1|NA|TRBV27|TRBD1
TGTGCCAGCAGGACAAGTCGGGGACAGAGGTACAATGAGCAGTTCTTC
CASRTSRGQRYNEQFF
>TRBJ1-3|many|TRBV20-1|NA
TGCAGTGTGTCGTCCGGGACATCAATAGGGACCATATATTTT
CSVSSGTSIGTIYF
>TRBJ2-7|many|TRBV12-3/TRBV12-4|NA
TGTGCCAGCAGTTTAGGTCCGGTCACCTACGAGCAGTACTTC
CASSLGPVTYEQYF
>TRBJ1-6|few|TRBV2|NA
TGTGCCAGCAGTGCGGGCTCGGGAATGTGGAATTCACCCCTCCACTTT
CASSAGSGMWNSPLHF
>TRBJ2-5|few|TRBV7-9|NA
TGTGCCAGCAGCTTAACTAGCCCGAAAGAGACCCAGTACTTC
CASSLTSPKETQYF
>TRBJ1-5|few|TRBV6-1|NA
TGTGCCAGCACTATGGACGGTAGCAATCAGCCCCAGCATTTT
CASTMDGSNQPQHF
>TRBJ2-5|many|TRBV29-1|NA
TGCAGCGTTGAAGTCACGGGCGAGACCCAGTACTTC
CSVEVTGETQYF
>TRBJ1-5|many|TRBV30|NA
TGTGCCTGGAGTGTTGGGGGTGAGAGTCAGCCCCAGCATTTT
CAWSVGGESQPQHF
>TRBJ2-1|NA|TRBV3-1|NA
TGTGCCAGCAGCCAAGGACCGAGGTACAATGAGCAGTTCTTC
CASSQGPRYNEQFF
>TRBJ2-1|many|TRBV19|TRBD2
TGTGCCAGTAGTATGACCCGACTAGCGGGACCCCATGAGCAGTTCTTC
CASSMTRLAGPHEQFF
>TRBJ2-7|many|TRBV15|TRBD2
TGTGCCACCAGCGGAATAGCGGGAGCGTGGAACGAGCAGTACTTC
CATSGIAGAWNEQYF
>TRBJ1-4|many|TRBV5-1|NA
TGTGCCAGCAGCTTGGGGGGGACAACTAATGAAAAACTGTTTTTT
CASSLGGTTNEKLFF
>TRBJ2-1|many|TRBV29-1|TRBD2
TGCAGCGTTGAGGGACTAGCGGGAGTCAGCAATGAGCAGTTCTTC
CSVEGLAGVSNEQFF
>TRBJ2-1|NA|TRBV7-9|TRBD2
TGTGCCAGCAGCGGACTAGACCTCCAAGGCAATGAGCAGTTCTTC
CASSGLDLQGNEQFF
>TRBJ2-7|few|TRBV12-3/TRBV12-4|TRBD2
TGTGCCAGCAGTTTACGTAGCGGGGAGAGTCCTTACGAGCAGTACTTC
CASSLRSGESPYEQYF